The 19 T cell receptor beta chains below were found in one sample sequenced in a study of response to subunit inactivated influenza vaccine. In TCRdb, the RT-PCR reads were re-called with MiXCR into one record per CDR3 protein. This table has approximately 730,000 distinct CDR3 sequences, approximately 14% appearing once. This sample comprised PBMCs from blood, obtained roughly 2 weeks before vaccination. All receptors come from a man aged 50 to 59 who received an inactivated influenza vaccine.

As regards this clonotype: A read error may be the cause here, since a much bigger clone is one base away. The V gene is TRBV2, the J gene TRBJ2-7; 9 bases agree with TRBD2. The germline V gene encodes CDR1 SNHLY and CDR2 FYNNEI. The CDR3 loop spans 15 amino acids. Written as DNA, the CDR3 is TGTGCCGGCAGTGCGGGAGGGAGTCGCTCCTACGAGCAGTACTTC. Protein: CAGSAGGSRSYEQYF.

In DNA form, the CDR3 reads TGTGCCAGCAGTCTTGGGACAGGGAAAGGGTACGAGCAGTACTTC. This translates into CASSLGTGKGYEQYF. The genes are TRBV6-1 and TRBJ2-7; 9 bases map to TRBD1. V shed 5 bases and J 4 bases; nucleotides not matched to a gene: 9. CDR3 length equals 15 residues. CDR1 and CDR2 (germline): MNHNS, SASEGT.

The CDR3 region has the DNA TGTGCCAGCAGTTACTCGATGGGACAGTCCTCCTACGAGCAGTACTTC. Protein: CASSYSMGQSSYEQYF. The V and J genes are TRBV6-2 or TRBV6-3 and TRBJ2-7, with TRBD1 matching over 7 bases. V was clipped by 0 bases and J by 0 bases; unmatched bases: 5. The CDR3 has 16 residues. Germline CDR1 MNHEY, CDR2 SVGEGT.

This clonotype was detected only a few times. The V call is TRBV5-6, the J call TRBJ2-5; TRBD1 matches at 7 bases. Germline values: CDR1 SGHDT, CDR2 YYEEEE. The CDR3 is 14 residues long. The trim removed 4 bases at V and 1 base at J, leaving 4 bases unmatched. CDR3 in DNA: TGTGCCAGCAGCGCCGGGACAGTCCAAGAGACCCAGTACTTC. Residues: CASSAGTVQETQYF.

J is TRBJ1-1 and V is TRBV28, with a weak D call TRBD1 (5 bases). With 1 base removed from V and 7 bases from J, the gap between germline ends came to 7 bases. Germline V gene sequence: CDR1 MDHEN, CDR2 SYDVKM. The CDR3 totals 12 residues. The CDR3, as DNA: TGTGCCAGCAGTTTATCCAGGGTTGAAGCTTTCTTT. Translated: CASSLSRVEAFF.

This clonotype was counted only a few times. The chain employs TRBV6-1 and TRBJ2-1; no clear D gene. Germline V gene lookup returns CDR1 MNHNS and CDR2 SASEGT. V was cut by 4 bases and J by 0 bases, with 10 bases left in between. The CDR3 runs 15 residues. In DNA form, the CDR3 reads TGTGCCAGCAGTGTTGTGGATAGCTCCTACAATGAGCAGTTCTTC. Its translation is CASSVVDSSYNEQFF.

This clonotype was picked up a small number of times. The chain joins TRBV3-1 to TRBJ2-1, with 9 bases that match TRBD1. The CDR3 extends over 14 amino acids. CDR1 is LGHDT and CDR2 is YNNKEL in the germline V gene (reference sequence). With 3 bases clipped from V and 10 bases from J, the junction kept 7 bases outside the gene matches. The CDR3 sequence is CASSHYGQGSEQFF. CDR3 DNA: TGTGCCAGCAGCCATTACGGACAGGGGAGCGAGCAGTTCTTC.

J is TRBJ2-1 and V is TRBV6-1, with TRBD1 identical over 11 bases. Germline V gene data show CDR1 as MNHNS and CDR2 as SASEGT. Losses at the gene ends were 1 base for V and 7 bases for J; bases not matched to a gene: 3. The CDR3 has 15 residues. The CDR3 here is CASSEGGQGANEQFF. The CDR3 DNA is TGTGCCAGCAGTGAAGGCGGACAGGGGGCGAATGAGCAGTTCTTC.

V gene TRBV11-2 combines with J gene TRBJ1-1; D is perhaps TRBD1 (6 bases). Looked up from germline, CDR1 is SGHAT and CDR2 is FQNNGV. V lost 5 bases to trimming and J lost 5 bases, with 18 bases between them. This CDR3 spans 15 amino acids. The CDR3 is CASSPLQGSGTEAFF. CDR3 nucleotides: TGTGCCAGCAGCCCCCTACAGGGTTCGGGTACTGAAGCTTTCTTT.

The chain recombines TRBV7-9 with TRBJ2-7; TRBD1 is a possible D gene (5 bases). The V end lost 3 bases, the J end lost 1 base, and 16 bases lay between the germline ends. Germline CDR1 and CDR2: SEHNR and FQNEAQ (reference sequence). The CDR3 runs 16 residues. CDR3: CASSFNGRTQSYEQYF. CDR3 coding DNA: TGTGCCAGCAGCTTCAATGGCCGGACACAGTCCTACGAGCAGTACTTC.

The V and J genes are TRBV7-2 and TRBJ2-1, with TRBD2 as a possible D gene (7 bases). V dropped 3 bases and J dropped 7 bases, with 16 bases sitting between them. This CDR3 comprises 15 residues. Germline assignment: CDR1 SGHTA and CDR2 FQGNSA. The DNA for the CDR3 is TGTGCCAGCAGCTTCACAGGGTGGGGGGGAAATGAGCAGTTCTTC. This codes for CASSFTGWGGNEQFF. The full variable domain, in which reference TRBV7-2 and TRBJ2-1 provide the parts outside the CDR3, is GAGVSQSPSNKVTEKGKDVELRCDPISGHTALYWYRQSLGQGLEFLIYFQGNSAPDKSGLPSDRFSAERTGGSVSTLTIQRTQQEDSAVYLCASSFTGWGGNEQFFGPGTRLTVL.

Many counts were recorded for this clonotype. The chain employs TRBV7-2 and TRBJ2-7, with a weak D call TRBD2 (6 bases). CDR1 is SGHTA, CDR2 FQGNSA, per germline. The V end was cut by 6 bases, the J end by 3 bases, with 15 bases between. CDR3 size: 14 residues. CDR3 residues: CASSNQGGFYEQYF. For the CDR3, the DNA is TGTGCCAGCAGTAACCAAGGAGGGTTCTACGAGCAGTACTTC.

This clonotype was picked up a small number of times. The rearrangement joins TRBV11-1 to TRBJ2-1, with D perhaps matching TRBD2 (6 bases). Trimming removed 6 bases from V and 9 bases from J, with 30 bases in between. Germline CDR1 and CDR2: SGHAT and FQDESV (reference sequence). The CDR3 totals 18 residues. Here the CDR3 DNA reads TGTGCCAGCAGTTCCACCCCCTTCGGGGGTTATAGGGTTGGTGAGCAGTTCTTC. Translating gives CASSSTPFGGYRVGEQFF.

This clonotype was counted between two and nine times. This rearrangement joins TRBV15 to TRBJ1-2; possible D gene TRBD1, 6 bases. The germline CDR1 and CDR2 sequences are LNHNV and YYDKDF (reference sequence). CDR3 length: 14 amino acids. V was cut by 4 bases and J by 6 bases, with 15 bases left in between. The CDR3 DNA sequence: TGTGCCACCAGCATTAACTTACAGGGAGATGGCTACACCTTC. It specifies CATSINLQGDGYTF.

This clonotype was seen ten or more times. The CDR3 is CASSPLSGGEQYF. The CDR3 bases are TGTGCCAGCAGTCCCCTTTCGGGAGGTGAGCAGTACTTC. The chain recombines TRBV12-3 or TRBV12-4 with TRBJ2-7; the match to TRBD2 covers 7 bases. The J segment lost 7 bases and the V segment lost 5 bases, leaving 8 bases of the junction unmatched. The CDR3 runs to 13 residues.

The chain joins TRBV4-3 to TRBJ2-5, with D tentatively TRBD2 (5 bases). The CDR3 runs 15 residues. The ends were cut back, 2 bases at V and 5 bases at J, with 15 bases in the middle. CDR1 and CDR2 (germline): LGHNA, YSLEER. CDR3 amino acids: CASSQSGVGMETQYF. Here the CDR3 DNA reads TGCGCCAGCAGCCAATCCGGGGTGGGGATGGAGACCCAGTACTTC.

This clonotype was seen more than once but under ten times. CDR3 amino acids: CSASRGGVVINTEAFF. Here the CDR3 DNA reads TGCAGTGCTAGTCGGGGTGGTGTTGTTATCAACACTGAAGCTTTCTTT. J is TRBJ1-1 and V is TRBV20-1; D gene unclear. CDR1 is DFQATT, CDR2 SNEGSKA, per germline (reference sequence). The CDR3 consists of 16 residues. The germline V and J ends were trimmed by 3 bases and 2 bases, with 19 bases remaining between them.

This clonotype has a handful of counts. The rearrangement links TRBV20-1 to TRBJ2-7; 8 nucleotides line up with TRBD2. V lost 4 bases to trimming and J lost 0 bases; unmatched junction nucleotides: 5. This CDR3 is built from 14 residues. Germline CDR1 and CDR2: DFQATT and SNEGSKA (reference sequence). CDR3 nucleotide sequence: TGCAGTGCTAAGTATAGCGGGATCTCCTACGAGCAGTACTTC. Its translation is CSAKYSGISYEQYF.

This clonotype was observed a few times. The V gene is TRBV2, the J gene TRBJ2-1; 7 bases map to TRBD1. Germline-derived CDR1 and CDR2 are SNHLY and FYNNEI. The CDR3 is 12 residues long. The V and J ends lost 5 bases and 7 bases, in that order; junction bases with no gene match: 2. The CDR3 nucleotides read TGTGCCAGCAGTCGGGACAGTAATGAGCAGTTCTTC. Translated: CASSRDSNEQFF.